This TCR beta chain appears in the sequencing data of a study of identical twins. Findings and caveats of the study: Zero-insertion analyses could be partly confounded by invariant MAIT and iNKT cells. Beta out-of-frame sequences displayed a weaker excess of sharing between twins. In monozygotic twins, models underestimated the sharing of out-of-frame TCR alpha.

TCRdb reprocessed the 5' RACE reads via MiXCR and lists one record per CDR3 protein. The sample yields fewer than 250,000 distinct CDR3 sequences, 7.5% seen once. With respect to this clonotype: Its antigen is as yet unknown.

All donors were healthy, and all were Caucasian. The junction had 8 bases not matched to a gene; V was cut back by 5 bases and J by 4 bases. The germline V gene encodes CDR1 SGHTA and CDR2 FQGNSA. There are 15 residues in the CDR3. The sample was also reused in another study, on yellow fever vaccine responses in identical twins.

The receptor was isolated from a woman aged 18-29 years in good health. The rearrangement joins TRBV7-2 to TRBJ1-2; 9 positions agree with TRBD1. Sequencing input: memory (CD45RO+) T cells sorted from blood. CDR3 residues: CASSVTGGAGYGYTF. CDR3 sequence (DNA): TGTGCCAGCAGCGTAACAGGGGGCGCAGGCTATGGCTACACCTTC. The variable domain in full, completed from reference TRBV7-2 and TRBJ1-2, reads GAGVSQSPSNKVTEKGKDVELRCDPISGHTALYWYRQSLGQGLEFLIYFQGNSAPDKSGLPSDRFSAERTGGSVSTLTIQRTQQEDSAVYLCASSVTGGAGYGYTFGSGTRLTVV.